The 24 T cell receptor beta chains presented below share a single source sample, sequenced in a study of immune cell composition in non-small cell lung cancer listed by TCRdb under 2017. Library prep was done by the immunoSEQ multiplex PCR assay. What TCRdb holds here is the immuneACCESS table cut down to in-frame rearrangements. Part of the clones is not present; checked against another copy, under half of the missing clones reflect an unresolved V gene, and the others are unexplained. Recorded for this sample are 5,000 to 5,500 clones; approximately 70% of them occurred a single time. The ten largest account for over 8.5% of the sample. Specimen: lung tumor tissue. These receptors were taken from a human donor with non-small cell lung cancer.

V is TRBV10-3 and J is TRBJ1-5; D might be TRBD1 (5 bases). The germline V gene has CDR1 ENHRY and CDR2 SYGVKD. The CDR3 spans 15 residues. The ends were cut back, 0 bases at V and 6 bases at J, with 12 bases in the middle. CDR3 sequence reads: CAISESSRATQPQHF. The CDR3 DNA reads as TGTGCCATCAGTGAGTCGTCCAGGGCGACTCAGCCCCAGCATTTT.

The genes are TRBV7-2 and TRBJ2-7; a possible D gene is TRBD2 (7 bases). CDR1 is SGHTA and CDR2 is FQGNSA in the germline V gene. Trimming stripped 1 base from V and 3 bases from J, with 13 bases between. The length of the CDR3 is 15 residues. CDR3 amino acids: CASSLEGGGYYEQYF. The DNA for the CDR3 is TGTGCCAGCAGCTTAGAGGGGGGGGGATACTACGAGCAGTACTTC.

This clone was seen a few times. The chain recombines TRBV7-2 with TRBJ2-2; 10 nucleotides align to TRBD2. V lost 8 bases, J lost 4 bases, and 7 bases stayed unmatched. The CDR3 runs 15 residues. Per germline, CDR1 SGHTA and CDR2 FQGNSA. The CDR3 here is CASQKGLAVTGELFF. CDR3 coding DNA: TGTGCCAGCCAAAAAGGACTAGCGGTCACCGGGGAGCTGTTTTTT. Using reference TRBV7-2 and TRBJ2-2 for the parts outside the CDR3, the full variable domain is GAGVSQSPSNKVTEKGKDVELRCDPISGHTALYWYRQSLGQGLEFLIYFQGNSAPDKSGLPSDRFSAERTGGSVSTLTIQRTQQEDSAVYLCASQKGLAVTGELFFGEGSRLTVL.

V gene TRBV19 combines with J gene TRBJ2-6, with a possible D match to TRBD1 (5 bases). The CDR3 consists of 13 residues. Germline assignment: CDR1 LNHDA and CDR2 SQIVND (reference sequence). The CDR3 nucleotides are TGTGCTACCAGGGTACCTGGGGCCAACGTCCTGACTTTC. It is translated as CATRVPGANVLTF.

The V and J genes are TRBV28 and TRBJ2-2; 8 positions match TRBD2. Germline-derived CDR1 and CDR2 are MDHEN and SYDVKM. With V trimmed by 3 bases and J by 5 bases, 8 bases remained unmatched. The CDR3 runs 16 residues. CDR3 sequence reads: CASSLGPAGVTGELFF. CDR3 coding DNA: TGTGCCAGCAGTTTGGGGCCAGCGGGAGTAACCGGGGAGCTGTTTTTT.

The chain is built from TRBV29-1 and TRBJ1-1, with no clear D. The V gene's germline CDR1 is SQVTM and CDR2 ANQGSEA. V shed 6 bases and J shed 2 bases, with 13 bases lying between them. The CDR3 has 13 residues. CDR3 sequence reads: CSVAPSPNTEAFF. The CDR3 bases are TGCAGCGTGGCCCCCAGTCCTAACACTGAAGCTTTCTTT. The full variable domain, with the rest looked up from reference TRBV29-1 and TRBJ1-1, is SAVISQKPSRDICQRGTSLTIQCQVDSQVTMMFWYRQQPGQSLTLIATANQGSEATYESGFVIDKFPISRPNLTFSTLTVSNMSPEDSSIYLCSVAPSPNTEAFFGQGTRLTVV.

The chain recombines TRBV29-1 with TRBJ2-1, with 10 bases identical to TRBD2. Trimming cost V 8 bases and J 9 bases; bases outside gene matches: 13. The CDR3 contains 14 residues. Germline V CDR1 and CDR2: SQVTM, ANQGSEA. The CDR3 nucleotides read TGCAGCTCCTCACTAGCGGGAATAGGCAGTGAGCAGTTCTTC. Its translation is CSSSLAGIGSEQFF.

This chain connects TRBV4-1 to TRBJ2-1, with 11 bases aligning to TRBD2. Germline CDR1 is MGHRA and CDR2 is YSYEKL. The CDR3 is 15 amino acids. V shed 4 bases, J shed 6 bases, and the junction held 5 bases outside the gene matches. As DNA, the CDR3 is TGCGCCAGCAGCCTTCCGGGACTAGCGGTCAATGAGCAGTTCTTC. Translation: CASSLPGLAVNEQFF.

The V gene is TRBV19, the J gene TRBJ2-7; tentative D call: TRBD1 (6 bases). The germline V gene encodes CDR1 LNHDA and CDR2 SQIVND (reference sequence). The CDR3 consists of 12 residues. V shed 4 bases and J shed 4 bases, with 8 bases lying between them. CDR3 in DNA: TGTGCCAGTAGTACAGGACAGTACGAGCAGTACTTC. Translation: CASSTGQYEQYF.

V gene TRBV7-2 combines with J gene TRBJ2-5; no clear D gene. The CDR3 extends over 11 amino acids. CDR1 and CDR2 from the germline V gene are SGHTA and FQGNSA. V was cut by 5 bases and J by 7 bases, with 8 bases left in between. The CDR3 coding sequence is TGTGCCAGCAGCAACCTACTGACCCAGTACTTC. Protein sequence: CASSNLLTQYF.

The gene calls are TRBV19 and TRBJ1-1; D possibly corresponds to TRBD1 (5 bases). V shed 9 bases and J shed 0 bases, with 11 bases lying between them. This CDR3 spans 13 amino acids. Per the germline V gene, CDR1 is LNHDA and CDR2 is SQIVND (reference sequence). The CDR3 DNA reads as TGTGCCAGCGCCGCGACAGTGAACACTGAAGCTTTCTTT. Its protein product is CASAATVNTEAFF.

This rearrangement joins TRBV6-6 to TRBJ2-7; D gene unclear. CDR1 is MNHNY, CDR2 SVGAGI, per germline (reference sequence). The CDR3 has 14 amino acids. Deletions cut 11 bases from V and 1 base from J, with 18 bases between. The CDR3 loop reads CAGLVRRDSYEQYF. CDR3 DNA: TGTGCCGGCCTAGTTCGTCGAGATTCCTACGAGCAGTACTTC.

This clone was seen a few times. The rearrangement links TRBV29-1 to TRBJ1-1; 8 positions agree with TRBD1. The J segment lost 6 bases and the V segment lost 2 bases, leaving 2 bases of the junction unmatched. CDR3 size: 12 residues. CDR1 SQVTM and CDR2 ANQGSEA come from the germline V gene. CDR3 sequence (DNA): TGCAGCGTTGAAAGGACAGGGTCTGAAGCTTTCTTT. Protein: CSVERTGSEAFF.

This clone came up a few times. The V and J genes are TRBV7-8 and TRBJ1-1; TRBD1 matches at 8 bases. This CDR3 is built from 17 residues. The V gene's germline CDR1 is SGHVS and CDR2 FQNEAQ. Germline trimming cut 5 bases from V and 1 base from J; bases unmatched to any gene: 12. CDR3 sequence: CASSLLQGARSNTEAFF. DNA of the CDR3: TGTGCCAGCAGCCTTTTGCAGGGGGCAAGGTCGAACACTGAAGCTTTCTTT.

V is TRBV11-2 and J is TRBJ2-7; possible D gene TRBD1, 5 bases. Trimming left V 3 bases short and J 6 bases short, with 15 bases between. Germline V gene sequence: CDR1 SGHAT, CDR2 FQNNGV. There are 14 residues in the CDR3. CDR3 region: CASSLWGALGEQYF. CDR3 DNA: TGTGCCAGCAGCTTGTGGGGCGCGTTGGGCGAGCAGTACTTC. Variable domain in full (rest from reference TRBV11-2 and TRBJ2-7): EAGVAQSPRYKIIEKRQSVAFWCNPISGHATLYWYQQILGQGPKLLIQFQNNGVVDDSQLPKDRFSAERLKGVDSTLKIQPAKLEDSAVYLCASSLWGALGEQYFGPGTRLTVT.

This chain links TRBV29-1 with TRBJ2-1; 7 nucleotides match TRBD1. The V gene's germline CDR1 is SQVTM and CDR2 ANQGSEA. J was trimmed by 9 bases and V by 6 bases; bases with no gene match: 8. This CDR3 is 12 amino acids long. Here the CDR3 DNA reads TGCAGCGTCCGAGACAGGGATATTGAGCAGTTCTTC. Its protein is CSVRDRDIEQFF.

The chain links TRBV5-1 to TRBJ1-2; D is possibly TRBD1 (5 bases). The V and J ends lost 0 bases and 3 bases respectively, with 18 bases between them. Germline CDR1 and CDR2: SGHRS and YFSETQ. This CDR3 region has 17 residues. The CDR3 DNA follows: TGCGCCAGCAGCTTGGCCGGCGGGGGAGTGTTGGACTATGGCTACACCTTC. Translation gives CASSLAGGGVLDYGYTF.

The chain is built from TRBV28 and TRBJ1-4; 8 bases map to TRBD1. The J segment lost 7 bases and the V segment lost 3 bases, leaving 10 bases of the junction unmatched. This CDR3 is 16 amino acids long. From germline, CDR1 is MDHEN and CDR2 SYDVKM. The CDR3 sequence is CASSFRRTGRIEKLFF. The CDR3 bases are TGTGCCAGCAGTTTCCGTCGGACAGGGAGGATTGAAAAACTGTTTTTT.

The rearrangement uses TRBV6-1 and TRBJ1-1, with a tentative D call TRBD1 (6 bases). The V gene lost 0 bases and the J gene lost 10 bases, with 12 bases spanning the gap. Per the germline V gene, CDR1 is MNHNS and CDR2 is SASEGT. The CDR3 sequence is 13 residues long. The CDR3 sequence: CASSEAPGGRAFF. The CDR3 nucleotides are TGTGCCAGCAGTGAAGCGCCGGGGGGCAGAGCTTTCTTT.

The chain carries TRBV28 and TRBJ2-1; 8 bases are a match to TRBD2. Germline CDR1 MDHEN, CDR2 SYDVKM. After removal of 4 bases from V and 8 bases from J, the junction contained 13 bases not matched to a gene. This CDR3 has 16 amino acids. This chain's CDR3 is CASSYIARGRLDEQFF. CDR3 coding DNA: TGTGCCAGCAGTTATATAGCCCGCGGGAGGTTGGATGAGCAGTTCTTC.

V is TRBV6-1 and J is TRBJ2-7, with a possible D match to TRBD1 (6 bases). V was clipped by 5 bases and J by 3 bases, with 14 bases between them. The CDR3 contains 14 residues. CDR1 MNHNS and CDR2 SASEGT come from the germline V gene. The chain's CDR3 is CASSISGVGYEQYF. CDR3 in DNA: TGTGCCAGCAGTATTTCAGGGGTGGGCTACGAGCAGTACTTC.

This chain joins TRBV5-1 and TRBJ2-7, with D tentatively TRBD2 (5 bases). The V and J ends lost 0 bases and 3 bases respectively, with 10 bases between them. From germline, CDR1 is SGHRS and CDR2 YFSETQ. The CDR3 is 14 residues long. The CDR3 protein is CASSLAPGDYEQYF. The DNA of the CDR3 is TGCGCCAGCAGCTTGGCCCCCGGGGACTACGAGCAGTACTTC.

The chain carries TRBV7-8 and TRBJ2-1; the D gene is possibly TRBD1 (6 bases). This CDR3 contains 13 residues. Germline CDR1 is SGHVS and CDR2 is FQNEAQ. V dropped 3 bases and J dropped 8 bases, with 11 bases sitting between them. The CDR3 DNA follows: TGTGCCAGCAGCTTCCCCAGGGGCGATGAGCAGTTCTTC. It specifies CASSFPRGDEQFF.

J is TRBJ1-6 and V is TRBV4-1; TRBD1 agrees at 10 bases. The CDR3 runs to 19 residues. Germline values: CDR1 MGHRA, CDR2 YSYEKL. J lost 8 bases, V lost 2 bases, and 15 bases had no gene match. The chain's CDR3 is CASSQSPLRRGTGDSPLHF. CDR3 nucleotide sequence: TGCGCCAGCAGCCAATCACCCCTTAGGCGAGGGACAGGGGATTCACCCCTCCACTTT.